This T cell receptor (beta chain) appears in the sequencing data of a study of identical twins. Study-wide findings and caveats: Twins shared out-of-frame alpha sequences with excess low generation probability.

TCRdb ran MiXCR on the 5' RACE reads and lists one entry per CDR3 protein. This repertoire shows some 690,000 distinct CDR3 sequences, 21% found once; its top ten account for over 4%. V gave up 0 bases and J gave up 2 bases, with 12 bases separating them. The CDR3 is 16 residues long. In germline, CDR1 is SGHTA, CDR2 FQGNSA. This clonotype was recorded many times. The antigen is not known. This sample was shared with a second study, whose subject was T cells expressing NK-cell markers.

Sequenced material: PBMCs. The chain carries TRBV7-2 and TRBJ2-3; tentative D call: TRBD2 (6 bases). This TCR derives from a woman aged 18 to 35 in good health. CDR3 amino acids: CASSLAGDWVTDTQYF. For the CDR3, the DNA is TGTGCCAGCAGCTTAGCTGGGGACTGGGTCACAGATACGCAGTATTTT.